This T cell receptor beta chain derives from a study of blood T cells in healthy people across ages. Broader study findings: In the absence of known donor CMV status, changes in expanded clonotypes were possibly confounded. Diversity of TCR beta per million T cells declined in a roughly linear way with age.

Primed by a sample-barcoded 5' primer and a J-beta primer mix, a second PCR proceeded for 7 to 11 cycles. TCRdb re-called the 5' RACE reads through MiXCR, storing one row per CDR3 protein. The sample lists about 1.4 million distinct CDR3 sequences, approximately 59% occurring once. A word on this clonotype: Its matching antigen is unknown.

V gave up 4 bases and J gave up 8 bases, with 21 bases separating them. This CDR3 has 15 residues. Germline assignment: CDR1 SQVTM and CDR2 ANQGSEA. Material for sequencing was blood. The receptor's source is a man in his late teens or twenties in good health. The genes are TRBV29-1 and TRBJ2-1; unclear D gene. CDR3 nucleotides: TGCAGCGTTGTTTTAGCCTCAGGTTCCGTCGATGAGCAGTTCTTC. This encodes CSVVLASGSVDEQFF.